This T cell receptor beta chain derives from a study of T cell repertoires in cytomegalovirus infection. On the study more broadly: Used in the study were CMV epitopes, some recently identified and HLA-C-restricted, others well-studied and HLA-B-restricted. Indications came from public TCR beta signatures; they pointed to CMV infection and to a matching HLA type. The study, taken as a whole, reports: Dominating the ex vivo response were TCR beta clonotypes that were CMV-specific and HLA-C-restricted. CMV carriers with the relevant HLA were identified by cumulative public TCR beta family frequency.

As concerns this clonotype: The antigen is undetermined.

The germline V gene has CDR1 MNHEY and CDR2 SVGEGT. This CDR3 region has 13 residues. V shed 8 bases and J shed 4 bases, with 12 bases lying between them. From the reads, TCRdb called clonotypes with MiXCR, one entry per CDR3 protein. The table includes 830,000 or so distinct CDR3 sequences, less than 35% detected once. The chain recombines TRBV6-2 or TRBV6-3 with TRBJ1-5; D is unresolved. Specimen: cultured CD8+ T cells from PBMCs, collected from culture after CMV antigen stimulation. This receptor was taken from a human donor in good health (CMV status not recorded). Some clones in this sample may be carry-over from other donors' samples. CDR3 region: CASAPGGNQPQHF. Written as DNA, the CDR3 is TGTGCCAGCGCCCCGGGAGGGAATCAGCCCCAGCATTTT.